This T cell receptor beta chain was profiled in a study of blood T cell repertoires in COVID-19. Study overall: Acute and convalescent COVID-19 specimens originated in the United States, Italy and Spain. The cDNA or gDNA used as material had been derived from T cells, B-cell-depleted T cells, or PBMCs.

Germline loops: CDR1 SGHKS, CDR2 YYEKEE (reference sequence). V gave up 1 base and J gave up 5 bases; unmatched junction bases: 3. This CDR3 region has 14 residues. Study processing details: Amplification from reference gene primers served as the basis for estimated nucleated cell counts. Sequencing used immunoSEQ multiplex PCR; TCRdb keeps in-frame clones, though not all of them. The V and J calls and clone size were taken over from that table, and D and trimming were inferred from the DNA. The data show approximately 150,000 clones, approximately 87% seen once. This chain connects TRBV5-5 to TRBJ2-4; 7 bases are shared with TRBD1. Input material: peripheral blood. This clonotype was obtained from a woman aged 70-85 years with acute or convalescent COVID-19. CDR3 bases: TGTGCCAGCAGCTTGTCCGGGACAGAAAACATTCAGTACTTC. It encodes CASSLSGTENIQYF.